This T cell receptor beta chain was recorded in a study of T cell changes during pregnancy in multiple sclerosis. The CDR3 has 13 amino acids. Germline loops: CDR1 MNHNS, CDR2 SASEGT. Trimming stripped 3 bases from V and 3 bases from J, with 6 bases between. This table comes from immunoSEQ multiplex PCR, and its TCRdb copy is limited to in-frame clones, with some not included. The sample holds about 100,000 clones, approximately 90% seen once. This chain links TRBV6-1 with TRBJ1-5, with D unclear. Sequencing used peripheral blood, obtained after pregnancy. This receptor was taken from a female donor with multiple sclerosis, enrolled in a pregnancy study. CDR3 coding DNA: TGTGCCAGCAGTGAGGGCCTCAATCAGCCCCAGCATTTT. Translation gives CASSEGLNQPQHF.